This TCR beta chain was sequenced in a study of Ad26.COV2.S vaccination and SARS-CoV-2 variants. General study findings and limits: Total responses of T cells may have been underestimated by the analyses of TCR breadth and depth. Compared with placebo recipients, vaccine recipients had higher spike-specific TCR breadth. Comparable non-spike TCR breadth was observed in vaccine and placebo recipients.

With regard to this clone: Antigen: not known.

The repertoire was sequenced with immunoSEQ multiplex PCR; TCRdb's copy has only in-frame clones and lacks some. The table records over 85,000 clones, less than 85% of them present only once. This CDR3 comprises 15 residues. Germline V gives CDR1 SGHDT, CDR2 YYEEEE. Unmatched junction bases numbered 5, after V lost 0 bases and J lost 5 bases. The chain combines TRBV5-6 with TRBJ2-5; 9 positions agree with TRBD1. The sequence came from a human donor who had recovered from COVID-19. Specimen: peripheral blood, collected after recovery from COVID-19. In DNA form, the CDR3 reads TGTGCCAGCAGCTTGGAAACAGGGGGCCTGGAGACCCAGTACTTC. Amino acid sequence: CASSLETGGLETQYF.